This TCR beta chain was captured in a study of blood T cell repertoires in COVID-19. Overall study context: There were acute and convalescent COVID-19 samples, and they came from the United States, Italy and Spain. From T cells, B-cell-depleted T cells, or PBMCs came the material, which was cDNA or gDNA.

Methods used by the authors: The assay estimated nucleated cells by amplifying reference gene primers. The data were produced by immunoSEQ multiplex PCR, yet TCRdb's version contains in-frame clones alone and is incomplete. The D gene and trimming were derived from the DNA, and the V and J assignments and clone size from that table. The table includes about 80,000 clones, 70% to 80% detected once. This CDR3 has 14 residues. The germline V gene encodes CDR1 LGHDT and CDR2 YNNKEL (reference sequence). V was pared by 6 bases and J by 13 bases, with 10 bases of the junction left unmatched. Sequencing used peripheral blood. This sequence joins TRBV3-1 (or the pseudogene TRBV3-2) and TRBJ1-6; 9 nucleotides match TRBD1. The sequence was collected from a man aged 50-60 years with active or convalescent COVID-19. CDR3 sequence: CASSSGTGLSPLHF. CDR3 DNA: TGTGCCAGCAGTTCCGGGACAGGGCTCTCTCCCCTCCACTTT.